The rows below give T cell receptor beta chains drawn from one sample of a study of cytomegalovirus exposure and HLA in healthy donors. The method was immunoSEQ multiplex PCR; TCRdb's version includes in-frame clones alone and lacks a portion of them. The sample yields approximately 120,000 clones, 89% seen once. What was sequenced was PBMCs. These receptors were taken from a young woman in good health and CMV-seronegative. Each CDR3 is given with its conserved first and last residue. Fields, in order: D gene, J gene, clone size, V gene, CDR3 protein, CDR3 DNA. D genes are given only for firm matches. Not all rows give a size; the values are once, few, many and, for expanded clones, a class.

-	TRBJ1-1	-	TRBV6-5	CASSYSTPRNTEAFF	TGTGCCAGCAGTTACTCGACACCTCGGAACACTGAAGCTTTCTTT
TRBD1	TRBJ1-6	-	TRBV7-9	CASRGDRAPGQEDSPLHF	TGTGCCAGCAGAGGAGACCGCGCGCCGGGACAGGAGGACTCACCCCTCCACTTT
TRBD2	TRBJ2-7	-	TRBV7-8	CASSAGTSAGYEQYF	TGTGCCAGCAGCGCCGGGACTAGCGCAGGCTACGAGCAGTACTTC
TRBD1	TRBJ2-7	-	TRBV29-1	CGVDGGQEVYEQYF	TGCGGCGTTGACGGGGGACAGGAAGTCTACGAGCAGTACTTC
-	TRBJ1-1	-	TRBV6-1	CASSRDKNTEAFF	TGTGCCAGCAGTAGGGACAAGAACACTGAAGCTTTCTTT
TRBD2	TRBJ2-3	few	TRBV6-4	CASSQSAGGPDTQYF	TGTGCCAGCAGTCAATCAGCGGGAGGGCCAGATACGCAGTATTTT
TRBD2	TRBJ2-1	-	TRBV11-3	CASSSSGGAYNEQFF	TGTGCCAGCAGCTCCAGCGGGGGGGCCTACAATGAGCAGTTCTTC
-	TRBJ2-7	-	TRBV9	CASSVSGGRLNEQYF	TGTGCCAGCAGCGTGAGCGGTGGGAGGTTGAACGAGCAGTACTTC
-	TRBJ1-2	-	TRBV6-6	CASSQNTGYGYTF	TGTGCCAGCAGCCAGAACACCGGGTATGGCTACACCTTC
TRBD2	TRBJ2-1	once	TRBV27	CASSLGTSGRSEQFF	TGTGCCAGCAGTTTAGGGACTAGCGGGAGAAGTGAGCAGTTCTTC
TRBD2	TRBJ2-7	-	TRBV13	CASSLGLVRTSGTYEQYF	TGTGCCAGCAGCTTAGGCCTAGTTAGGACTAGCGGGACCTACGAGCAGTACTTC
TRBD1	TRBJ1-5	-	TRBV6-1	CASSEAGGQGYQPQHF	TGTGCCAGCAGTGAAGCAGGTGGACAGGGCTATCAGCCCCAGCATTTT
TRBD2	TRBJ2-3	-	TRBV6-4	CASSESAGGTDTQYF	TGTGCCAGCAGTGAGTCGGCGGGAGGCACAGATACGCAGTATTTT
TRBD1	TRBJ1-4	-	TRBV25-1	CASSRDRADEKLFF	TGTGCCAGCAGCCGGGACAGGGCTGATGAAAAACTGTTTTTT
-	TRBJ1-1	-	TRBV6-5	CASSYFTGMNTEAFF	TGTGCCAGCAGTTACTTTACAGGGATGAACACTGAAGCTTTCTTT
-	TRBJ1-2	-	TRBV7-2	CASSAGGRYGYTF	TGTGCCAGCAGCGCCGGAGGGCGCTATGGCTACACCTTC
-	TRBJ1-3	once	TRBV30	CAWSVGGAGNTIYF	TGTGCCTGGAGTGTAGGGGGGGCTGGAAACACCATATATTTT
TRBD1	TRBJ1-6	-	TRBV28	CASSRHRTGLPLHF	TGTGCCAGCAGTCGCCATCGGACAGGGCTACCCCTCCACTTT
-	TRBJ2-2	-	TRBV28	CASSPGRWIGELFF	TGTGCCAGCAGCCCCGGGAGATGGATCGGGGAGCTGTTTTTT
TRBD2	TRBJ2-1	few	TRBV18	CASSRSGGFANEQFF	TGTGCCAGCTCACGGAGCGGGGGGTTCGCCAATGAGCAGTTCTTC
-	TRBJ2-7	-	TRBV20-1	CSALREKQYF	TGCAGTGCTCTCCGGGAAAAGCAGTACTTC
-	TRBJ2-3	-	TRBV12-5	CASGRVYCTDTQYF	TGTGCTAGTGGCCGGGTATATTGCACAGATACGCAGTATTTT
TRBD1	TRBJ2-1	-	TRBV28	CASNLGQPYNEQFF	TGTGCCAGCAACCTGGGACAGCCTTACAATGAGCAGTTCTTC
-	TRBJ1-5	-	TRBV19	CATQFGQAHQPQHF	TGTGCCACCCAGTTCGGCCAGGCTCATCAGCCCCAGCATTTT
-	TRBJ1-2	-	TRBV6-5	CASSPTDSYGYTF	TGTGCCAGCAGCCCGACAGACTCCTATGGCTACACCTTC
TRBD2	TRBJ2-7	-	TRBV18	CASSQWTSGRYEQYF	TGTGCCAGCTCTCAATGGACTAGCGGGAGATACGAGCAGTACTTC
TRBD1	TRBJ1-5	-	TRBV6-1	CASSELSRGISNQPQHF	TGTGCCAGCAGTGAACTTAGCAGGGGGATAAGCAATCAGCCCCAGCATTTT